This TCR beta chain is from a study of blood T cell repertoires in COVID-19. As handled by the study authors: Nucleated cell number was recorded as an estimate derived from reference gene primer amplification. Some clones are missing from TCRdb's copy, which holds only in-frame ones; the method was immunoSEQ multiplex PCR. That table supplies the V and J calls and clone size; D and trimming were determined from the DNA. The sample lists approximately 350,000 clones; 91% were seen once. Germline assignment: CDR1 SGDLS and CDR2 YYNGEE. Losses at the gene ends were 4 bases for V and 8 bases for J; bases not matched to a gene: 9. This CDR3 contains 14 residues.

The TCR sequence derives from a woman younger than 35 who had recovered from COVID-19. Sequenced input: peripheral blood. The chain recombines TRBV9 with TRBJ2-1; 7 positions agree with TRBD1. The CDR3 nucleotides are TGTGCCAGCAGCCGAGACAGGGCAAGCGATGAGCAGTTCTTC. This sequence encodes CASSRDRASDEQFF.